This is a list of T cell receptor beta chains from one sample in a study of shared clonotypes between healthy human individuals. Libraries were prepared by immunoSEQ multiplex PCR; TCRdb keeps only in-frame clonotypes and omits some of them. The table has some 2,000,000 clones, about 95% seen once; the top ten hold roughly 1%. Source material: naive CD8+ T cells sorted from blood. These receptors all stem from a man aged 18 to 29 in good health. Both conserved end residues are part of each CDR3. A D gene is named only where the DNA matches it firmly. The listing skips clone size in some rows; elsewhere it reads once, few, many or a size class.

V gene: TRBV13; D gene: TRBD2; clone size: -; J gene: TRBJ2-1; CDR3 DNA: TGTGCCAGCAGCACGCCGACTAGCGGGAGTTTTGATGAGCAGTTCTTC; CDR3 protein: CASSTPTSGSFDEQFF
V gene: TRBV4-1; D gene: TRBD1; clone size: -; J gene: TRBJ2-7; CDR3 DNA: TGCGCCAGCAGCCAAGACCCAGCAGGGGGATACGAGCAGTACTTC; CDR3 protein: CASSQDPAGGYEQYF
V gene: TRBV7-6; D gene: -; clone size: -; J gene: TRBJ1-3; CDR3 DNA: TGTGCCAGCAGCTTAGGGGAGTCCACTAACTCTGGAAACACCATATATTTT; CDR3 protein: CASSLGESTNSGNTIYF
V gene: TRBV7-9; D gene: -; clone size: -; J gene: TRBJ1-2; CDR3 DNA: TGTGCCGGCAGCTTCTCTAACTATGGCTACACCTTC; CDR3 protein: CAGSFSNYGYTF
V gene: TRBV27; D gene: TRBD1; clone size: -; J gene: TRBJ2-1; CDR3 DNA: TGTGCCAGCAGTTTAACCGGGGACAGGGCCGGGAATGAGCAGTTCTTC; CDR3 protein: CASSLTGDRAGNEQFF
V gene: TRBV30; D gene: -; clone size: -; J gene: TRBJ1-1; CDR3 DNA: TGTGCCTGGGCGACAGCTTTAACCACTGAAGCTTTCTTT; CDR3 protein: CAWATALTTEAFF
V gene: TRBV2; D gene: -; clone size: few; J gene: TRBJ1-2; CDR3 DNA: TGTGCCAGCAGCCGAGAGGGACGGAGGAGTGGCTACACCTTC; CDR3 protein: CASSREGRRSGYTF
V gene: TRBV7-9; D gene: TRBD1; clone size: -; J gene: TRBJ1-1; CDR3 DNA: TGTGCCAGCAGCCAAGACAGGGCTGAAGCTTTCTTT; CDR3 protein: CASSQDRAEAFF
V gene: TRBV7-6; D gene: -; clone size: -; J gene: TRBJ1-6; CDR3 DNA: TGTGCCAGCAGCTTAGCTACAGGAGGGGGGGGGACACCCCTCCACTTT; CDR3 protein: CASSLATGGGGTPLHF
V gene: TRBV6-1; D gene: -; clone size: -; J gene: TRBJ2-5; CDR3 DNA: TGTGCCAGCAGTGAATTGTCAGGGGCGGTCGAGACCCAGTACTTC; CDR3 protein: CASSELSGAVETQYF
V gene: TRBV19; D gene: TRBD2; clone size: -; J gene: TRBJ2-1; CDR3 DNA: TGTGCCAGTAGTACACTAGCGGGAGTTTCCTACAATGAGCAGTTCTTC; CDR3 protein: CASSTLAGVSYNEQFF
V gene: TRBV10-3; D gene: -; clone size: once; J gene: TRBJ2-1; CDR3 DNA: TGTGCCATCATCTCCCGGGAGATTTACAATGAGCAGTTCTTC; CDR3 protein: CAIISREIYNEQFF
V gene: TRBV19; D gene: -; clone size: -; J gene: TRBJ2-2; CDR3 DNA: TGTGCCAGTAGTATCGGACTCTTGAACACCGGGGAGCTGTTTTTT; CDR3 protein: CASSIGLLNTGELFF
V gene: TRBV30; D gene: TRBD2; clone size: -; J gene: TRBJ2-1; CDR3 DNA: TGTGCCTGGAGTGCATTTGGCGGGGGAACCTACAATGAGCAGTTCTTC; CDR3 protein: CAWSAFGGGTYNEQFF
V gene: TRBV5-4; D gene: -; clone size: once; J gene: TRBJ2-7; CDR3 DNA: TGTGCCAGCAGCTTGGGATCGGCTAGCGAATACGAGCAGTACTTC; CDR3 protein: CASSLGSASEYEQYF
V gene: TRBV7-6; D gene: TRBD2; clone size: once; J gene: TRBJ2-3; CDR3 DNA: TGTGCCAGCAGCTTAGAACCGGGACTAGCCCCAGATACGCAGTATTTT; CDR3 protein: CASSLEPGLAPDTQYF
V gene: TRBV11-2; D gene: -; clone size: -; J gene: TRBJ2-1; CDR3 DNA: TGTGCCAGCAGCCAACAGGGCTACAATGAGCAGTTCTTC; CDR3 protein: CASSQQGYNEQFF
V gene: TRBV4-1; D gene: -; clone size: -; J gene: TRBJ2-7; CDR3 DNA: TGCGCCAGCAGCCAAGCCTCCGGGGGGCCTCTCTACGAGCAGTACTTC; CDR3 protein: CASSQASGGPLYEQYF
V gene: TRBV7-9; D gene: TRBD1; clone size: -; J gene: TRBJ1-1; CDR3 DNA: TGTGCCAGCAGCTTAGATGTCCAGGGGGCAAACACTGAAGCTTTCTTT; CDR3 protein: CASSLDVQGANTEAFF
V gene: TRBV7-6; D gene: TRBD2; clone size: -; J gene: TRBJ2-7; CDR3 DNA: TGTGCCAGCAGTCCTAGGACTAGTTTGGTCTACGAGCAGTACTTC; CDR3 protein: CASSPRTSLVYEQYF
V gene: TRBV4-3; D gene: -; clone size: -; J gene: TRBJ2-7; CDR3 DNA: TGCGCCAGCAGCCAAGGCAGGGGCCCCTACGAGCAGTACTTC; CDR3 protein: CASSQGRGPYEQYF
V gene: TRBV19; D gene: -; clone size: -; J gene: TRBJ1-2; CDR3 DNA: TGTGCCTCTGAGAGGGGGGACTATGGCTACACCTTC; CDR3 protein: CASERGDYGYTF
V gene: TRBV27; D gene: -; clone size: -; J gene: TRBJ2-2; CDR3 DNA: TGTGCCAGCAGTTGGGAAGGCGGGGAGCTGTTTTTT; CDR3 protein: CASSWEGGELFF
V gene: TRBV27; D gene: -; clone size: -; J gene: TRBJ2-5; CDR3 DNA: TGTGCCAGCAGCTCCCCGGGAGAGACCCAGTACTTC; CDR3 protein: CASSSPGETQYF
V gene: TRBV2; D gene: TRBD2; clone size: -; J gene: TRBJ2-2; CDR3 DNA: TGTGCCAGCAGTGAGGGGAGGGTTGGCACCGGGGAGCTGTTTTTT; CDR3 protein: CASSEGRVGTGELFF
V gene: TRBV7-9; D gene: -; clone size: -; J gene: TRBJ1-6; CDR3 DNA: TGTGCCAGCAGCTTAGAAGGGTGGGATTCACCCCTCCACTTT; CDR3 protein: CASSLEGWDSPLHF
V gene: TRBV5-6; D gene: TRBD1; clone size: -; J gene: TRBJ1-1; CDR3 DNA: TGTGCCAGCAGCTTCGGACAGGGAAGTGTCTCTTACCATGAAGCTTTCTTT; CDR3 protein: CASSFGQGSVSYHEAFF
V gene: TRBV2; D gene: -; clone size: -; J gene: TRBJ2-7; CDR3 DNA: TGTGCCAGCAGTACGTCCAGGGACACGACCTACGAGCAGTACTTC; CDR3 protein: CASSTSRDTTYEQYF
V gene: TRBV29-1; D gene: -; clone size: -; J gene: TRBJ1-1; CDR3 DNA: TGCAGCGTTTCACAGGGCTCGAACACTGAAGCTCTCTTT; CDR3 protein: CSVSQGSNTEALF
V gene: TRBV27; D gene: TRBD1; clone size: -; J gene: TRBJ2-7; CDR3 DNA: TGTGCCAGCAGTCAACAGGGGGGCGAGCAGTACTTC; CDR3 protein: CASSQQGGEQYF
V gene: TRBV28; D gene: -; clone size: -; J gene: TRBJ2-7; CDR3 DNA: TGTGCCAGCAGCTCCCACCTGGCGGCCGCTCTGTACGAGCAGTACTTC; CDR3 protein: CASSSHLAAALYEQYF
V gene: TRBV4-1; D gene: TRBD1; clone size: -; J gene: TRBJ1-1; CDR3 DNA: TGCGCCAGCAGCCACGGGACAGGGGGCTTAAACACTGAAGCTTTCTTT; CDR3 protein: CASSHGTGGLNTEAFF
V gene: TRBV10-3; D gene: -; clone size: -; J gene: TRBJ2-1; CDR3 DNA: TGTGCCATCAGTGAGATGGCTTTAACCTACAATGAGCAGTTCTTC; CDR3 protein: CAISEMALTYNEQFF
V gene: TRBV5-6; D gene: -; clone size: -; J gene: TRBJ1-5; CDR3 DNA: TGTGCCAGCAGCTTATCTGGGGGGGACCAGCCCCAGCATTTT; CDR3 protein: CASSLSGGDQPQHF
V gene: TRBV13; D gene: -; clone size: -; J gene: TRBJ1-3; CDR3 DNA: TGTGCCAGCAGCTCCTATGAGGGCCCCTCTGGAAACACCATATATTTT; CDR3 protein: CASSSYEGPSGNTIYF
V gene: TRBV18; D gene: -; clone size: -; J gene: TRBJ2-2; CDR3 DNA: TGTGCCAGCTCACCCGTAGCGGTATTGAACACCGGGGAGCTGTTTTTT; CDR3 protein: CASSPVAVLNTGELFF
V gene: TRBV6-5; D gene: TRBD1; clone size: -; J gene: TRBJ2-5; CDR3 DNA: TGTGCCAGCAGTTGGACAGGGGTCGGAGAGACCCAGTACTTC; CDR3 protein: CASSWTGVGETQYF
V gene: TRBV5-1; D gene: -; clone size: -; J gene: TRBJ1-2; CDR3 DNA: TGCGCCAGCAGCTTAAACACGGTTAACTATGGCTACACCTTC; CDR3 protein: CASSLNTVNYGYTF
V gene: TRBV10-2; D gene: TRBD2; clone size: -; J gene: TRBJ2-5; CDR3 DNA: TGCGCCAGCAGAGGACTAGCGGGGGGAGGGGACCAAGAGACCCAGTACTTC; CDR3 protein: CASRGLAGGGDQETQYF
V gene: TRBV27; D gene: TRBD1; clone size: once; J gene: TRBJ2-7; CDR3 DNA: TGTGCCAGCAGTGCGGGGACAGGGCGCGAGCAGTACTTC; CDR3 protein: CASSAGTGREQYF
V gene: TRBV7-9; D gene: TRBD2; clone size: -; J gene: TRBJ2-5; CDR3 DNA: TGTGCCAGCACCGGGGGGTTTGGGAGTCAAGGGGAAGAGACCCAGTACTTC; CDR3 protein: CASTGGFGSQGEETQYF
V gene: TRBV5-6; D gene: -; clone size: few; J gene: TRBJ1-5; CDR3 DNA: TGTGCCAGCAGCGCCGGGACTGTCGTCCAGCCCCAGCATTTT; CDR3 protein: CASSAGTVVQPQHF
V gene: TRBV27; D gene: TRBD2; clone size: -; J gene: TRBJ2-2; CDR3 DNA: TGTGCCAGCAGTTTTGGTCGCTCAGGAGGTAGCGGGTCCAAGAGGGAGCTGTTTTTT; CDR3 protein: CASSFGRSGGSGSKRELFF
V gene: TRBV28; D gene: -; clone size: -; J gene: TRBJ2-1; CDR3 DNA: TGTGCCAGCAGAACCACTAGCTCCTCCTCCTACAATGAGCAGTTCTTC; CDR3 protein: CASRTTSSSSYNEQFF
V gene: TRBV6-5; D gene: -; clone size: -; J gene: TRBJ2-7; CDR3 DNA: TGTGCCAGCAGTTACTCGACGGGGAGCTCCTACGAGCAGTACTTC; CDR3 protein: CASSYSTGSSYEQYF
V gene: TRBV9; D gene: -; clone size: -; J gene: TRBJ1-1; CDR3 DNA: TGTGCCAGCAGCGTAGACCCGGGCCCGGGCACTGAAGCTTTCTTT; CDR3 protein: CASSVDPGPGTEAFF
V gene: TRBV29-1; D gene: TRBD1; clone size: -; J gene: TRBJ2-5; CDR3 DNA: TGCAGCGCCGTACAGGGGCCTCAAGAGACCCAGTACTTC; CDR3 protein: CSAVQGPQETQYF
V gene: TRBV7-6; D gene: TRBD1; clone size: -; J gene: TRBJ2-3; CDR3 DNA: TGTGCCAGCAGCTTAGAAGGGACAGGGGGCCTAGATACGCAGTATTTT; CDR3 protein: CASSLEGTGGLDTQYF
V gene: TRBV15; D gene: TRBD1; clone size: -; J gene: TRBJ2-2; CDR3 DNA: TGTGCCACCAGCAGCGAGTGGCACAGGGGAAGGACCGGGGAGCTGTTTTTT; CDR3 protein: CATSSEWHRGRTGELFF
V gene: TRBV4-1; D gene: -; clone size: -; J gene: TRBJ2-3; CDR3 DNA: TGCGCCAGCAGCCTGGGGGATACGCAGTATTTT; CDR3 protein: CASSLGDTQYF